The T cell receptor (beta chain) described here comes from a study of chemoradiotherapy in HPV16-positive cancers. Study-level background: Candidate HPV-specific clones and shared TCR motifs came from two HPV16-positive patients. Notes on the study in general: During treatment, candidate HPV-specific clones and E7-related motifs expanded in tumor. The functional HPV-specific definition rests on just a couple of HPV16-positive patients.

CDR3 length: 15 amino acids. Trimming stripped 1 base from V and 7 bases from J, with 14 bases between. CDR1 is SGHDT and CDR2 is YYEEEE in the germline V gene. Repertoires were sampled repeatedly during chemoradiotherapy. Produced via immunoSEQ multiplex PCR; TCRdb's table is partial and in-frame only. Of some 17,000 clones in the sample, roughly 91% were seen once. Comments on this clone: What it binds is unknown.

The gene calls are TRBV5-6 and TRBJ1-4; D might be TRBD1 (5 bases). Sequenced material: blood, taken from a patient who underwent chemoradiotherapy. The TCR originated in a human donor with HPV-associated anogenital cancer. Here the CDR3 DNA reads TGTGCCAGCAGCTTGATAAGGGGCGCAGCTGAAAAACTGTTTTTT. Protein product: CASSLIRGAAEKLFF.